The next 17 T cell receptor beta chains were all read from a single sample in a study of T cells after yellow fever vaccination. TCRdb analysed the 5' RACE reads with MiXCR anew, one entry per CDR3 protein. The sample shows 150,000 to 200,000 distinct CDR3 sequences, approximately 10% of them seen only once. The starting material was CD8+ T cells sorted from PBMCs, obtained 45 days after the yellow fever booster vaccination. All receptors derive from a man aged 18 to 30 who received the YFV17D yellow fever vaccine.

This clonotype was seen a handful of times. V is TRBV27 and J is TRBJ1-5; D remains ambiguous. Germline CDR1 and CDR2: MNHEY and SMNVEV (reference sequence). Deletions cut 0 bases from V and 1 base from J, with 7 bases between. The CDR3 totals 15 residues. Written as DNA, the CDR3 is TGTGCCAGCAGTTTATCGTGGTTGAGCAATCAGCCCCAGCATTTT. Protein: CASSLSWLSNQPQHF.

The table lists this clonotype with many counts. In DNA, the CDR3 is TGTGCCAGTAGTATTGAGGGGGGCGCCTACAATGAGCAGTTCTTC. The encoded protein is CASSIEGGAYNEQFF. The genes are TRBV19 and TRBJ2-1; either TRBD1 or TRBD2 may fit D (6 bases each). In germline, CDR1 is LNHDA, CDR2 SQIVND (reference sequence). The CDR3 covers 15 residues. The V gene lost 3 bases and the J gene lost 2 bases, with 11 bases spanning the gap. Together with reference TRBV19 and TRBJ2-1, the CDR3 gives the full variable domain: DGGITQSPKYLFRKEGQNVTLSCEQNLNHDAMYWYRQDPGQGLRLIYYSQIVNDFQKGDIAEGYSVSREKKESFPLTVTSAQKNPTAFYLCASSIEGGAYNEQFFGPGTRLTVL.

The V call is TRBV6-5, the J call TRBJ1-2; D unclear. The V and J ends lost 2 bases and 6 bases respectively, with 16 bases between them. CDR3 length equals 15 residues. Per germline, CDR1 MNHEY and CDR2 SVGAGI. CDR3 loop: CASSYGLGLEDGYTF. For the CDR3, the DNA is TGTGCCAGCAGTTACGGGCTGGGGTTGGAGGATGGCTACACCTTC.

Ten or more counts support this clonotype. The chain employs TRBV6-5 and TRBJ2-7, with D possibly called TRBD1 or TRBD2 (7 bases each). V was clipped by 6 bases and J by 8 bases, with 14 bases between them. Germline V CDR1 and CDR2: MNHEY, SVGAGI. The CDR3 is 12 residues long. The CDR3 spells CASSPRGGKQYV. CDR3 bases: TGTGCCAGCAGCCCCAGGGGGGGCAAGCAGTACGTC.

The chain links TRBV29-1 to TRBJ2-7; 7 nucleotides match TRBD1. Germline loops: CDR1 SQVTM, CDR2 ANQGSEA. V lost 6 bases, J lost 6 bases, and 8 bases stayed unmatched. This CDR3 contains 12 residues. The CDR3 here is CSVRTGLGEQYF. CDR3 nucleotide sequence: TGCAGCGTCCGGACAGGCCTCGGCGAGCAGTACTTC.

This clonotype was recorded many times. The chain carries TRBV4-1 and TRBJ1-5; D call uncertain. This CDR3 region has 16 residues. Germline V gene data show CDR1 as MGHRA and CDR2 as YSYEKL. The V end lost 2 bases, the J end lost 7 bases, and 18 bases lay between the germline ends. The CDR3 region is CASSQLPLGGWQPQHF. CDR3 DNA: TGCGCCAGCAGCCAACTCCCACTCGGAGGGTGGCAGCCCCAGCATTTT.

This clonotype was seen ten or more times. The CDR3 sequence is CASSLVTGVTQYF. The CDR3 DNA follows: TGTGCCAGCAGCTTAGTAACAGGGGTGACCCAGTACTTC. The chain joins TRBV7-2 to TRBJ2-5, with TRBD1 matching 7 bases. The CDR3 covers 13 residues. J lost 7 bases, V lost 1 base, and 3 bases had no gene match. In germline, CDR1 is SGHTA, CDR2 FQGNSA. The full variable domain, completed using reference TRBV7-2 and TRBJ2-5, is GAGVSQSPSNKVTEKGKDVELRCDPISGHTALYWYRQSLGQGLEFLIYFQGNSAPDKSGLPSDRFSAERTGGSVSTLTIQRTQQEDSAVYLCASSLVTGVTQYFGPGTRLLVL.

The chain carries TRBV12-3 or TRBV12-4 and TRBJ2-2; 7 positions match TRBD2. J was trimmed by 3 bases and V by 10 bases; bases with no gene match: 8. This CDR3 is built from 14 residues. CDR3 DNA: TGTGCCACCCTGGCGGGGGTCTACACCGGGGAGCTGTTTTTT. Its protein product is CATLAGVYTGELFF.

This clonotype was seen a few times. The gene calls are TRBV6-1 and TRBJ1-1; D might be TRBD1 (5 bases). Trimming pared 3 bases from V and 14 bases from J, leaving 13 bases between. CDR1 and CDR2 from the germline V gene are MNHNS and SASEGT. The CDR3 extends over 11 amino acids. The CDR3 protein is CASSDGGSLFF. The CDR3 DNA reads TGTGCCAGCAGTGACGGGGGAAGTCTGTTCTTT.

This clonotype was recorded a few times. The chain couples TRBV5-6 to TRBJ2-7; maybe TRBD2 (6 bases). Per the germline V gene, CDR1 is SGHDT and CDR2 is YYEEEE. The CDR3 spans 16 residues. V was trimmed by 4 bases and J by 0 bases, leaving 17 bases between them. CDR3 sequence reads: CASSPSAGTSSYEQYV. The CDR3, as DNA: TGTGCCAGCAGCCCCTCGGCCGGGACTTCCTCCTACGAGCAGTACGTC.

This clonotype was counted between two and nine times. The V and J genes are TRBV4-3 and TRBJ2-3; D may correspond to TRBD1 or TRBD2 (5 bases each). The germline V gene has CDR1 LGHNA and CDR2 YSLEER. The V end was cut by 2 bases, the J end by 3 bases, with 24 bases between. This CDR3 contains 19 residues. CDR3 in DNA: TGCGCCAGCAGCCAAAGGGGAGCCTCTAACGGCGAGGAAACAGATACGCAGTATTTT. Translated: CASSQRGASNGEETDTQYF.

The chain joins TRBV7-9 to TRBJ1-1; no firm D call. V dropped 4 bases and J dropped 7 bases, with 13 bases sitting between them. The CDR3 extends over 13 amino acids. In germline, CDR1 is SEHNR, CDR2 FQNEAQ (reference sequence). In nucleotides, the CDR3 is TGTGCCAGCAGCTCCGAGGGTATTCTTGAAGCTTTCTTT. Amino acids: CASSSEGILEAFF.

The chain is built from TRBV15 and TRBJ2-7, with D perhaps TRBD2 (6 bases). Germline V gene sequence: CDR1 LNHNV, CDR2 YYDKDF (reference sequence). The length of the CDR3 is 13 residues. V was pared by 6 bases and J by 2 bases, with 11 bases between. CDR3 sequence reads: CATSLGLTYEQYV. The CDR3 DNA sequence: TGTGCCACCAGTCTGGGACTCACCTACGAGCAGTACGTC.

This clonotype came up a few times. CDR3 in amino acids: CASSYSVAYEQYF. In nucleotides, the CDR3 is TGTGCCAGCAGTTACTCGGTGGCCTACGAGCAGTACTTC. The chain joins TRBV6-5 to TRBJ2-7; D ambiguous. Trimming took 0 bases from V and 2 from J, leaving 5 bases between them. The CDR3 loop spans 13 amino acids. Germline V CDR1 and CDR2: MNHEY, SVGAGI.

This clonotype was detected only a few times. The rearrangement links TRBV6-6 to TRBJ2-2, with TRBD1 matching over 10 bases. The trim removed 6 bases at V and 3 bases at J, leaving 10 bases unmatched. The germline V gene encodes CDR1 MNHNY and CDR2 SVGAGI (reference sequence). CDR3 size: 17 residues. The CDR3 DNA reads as TGTGCCAGCAGCCGCACGGGGACAGGGGTTGACACCGGGGAGCTGTTTTTT. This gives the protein CASSRTGTGVDTGELFF.

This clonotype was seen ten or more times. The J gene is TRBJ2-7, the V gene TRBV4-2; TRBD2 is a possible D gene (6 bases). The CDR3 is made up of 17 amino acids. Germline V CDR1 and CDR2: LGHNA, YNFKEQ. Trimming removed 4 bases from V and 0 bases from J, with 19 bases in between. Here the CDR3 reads CASSRTPLSGSSYEQYF. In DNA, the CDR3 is TGTGCCAGCAGCCGTACCCCGCTTAGCGGAAGCTCCTACGAGCAGTACTTC.

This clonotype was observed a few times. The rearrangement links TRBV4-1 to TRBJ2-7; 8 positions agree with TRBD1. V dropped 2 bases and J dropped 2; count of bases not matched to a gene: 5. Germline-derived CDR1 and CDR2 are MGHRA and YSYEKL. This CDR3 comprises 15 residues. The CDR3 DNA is TGCGCCAGCAGCCAAACCGGGACAGGAGCCTACGAGCAGTACTTC. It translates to CASSQTGTGAYEQYF.